These 18 T cell receptor beta chains came from one sample sequenced in a study of OX40 agonist ivuxolimab in advanced cancers. TCRdb's table, derived via immunoSEQ multiplex PCR, lists solely in-frame clones and lacks some. The sample consists of some 76,000 clones, 75% to 90% of them appearing once. The starting material was CD4+ or CD8+ T cells sorted from blood, obtained in a trial of the OX40 agonist ivuxolimab. The origin of the receptors is an adult with an advanced solid tumor such as melanoma, head and neck, liver or kidney cancer.

The V call is TRBV7-9, the J call TRBJ2-2; 8 positions match TRBD2. This CDR3 comprises 18 residues. J was trimmed by 0 bases and V by 7 bases; bases with no gene match: 13. Germline CDR1 SEHNR, CDR2 FQNEAQ (reference sequence). Here the CDR3 reads CASKSERENLANTGELFF. The CDR3 DNA reads TGTGCCAGCAAGTCTGAGCGGGAGAATCTGGCGAACACCGGGGAGCTGTTTTTT.

The chain combines TRBV7-2 with TRBJ1-1; 8 nucleotides match TRBD1. This CDR3 contains 13 residues. CDR1 is SGHTA and CDR2 is FQGNSA in the germline V gene. Unmatched junction bases numbered 1, after V lost 3 bases and J lost 4 bases. The CDR3 sequence is CASSLGTGTEAFF. The CDR3 coding sequence is TGTGCCAGCAGCTTGGGGACAGGCACTGAAGCTTTCTTT.

V usage is TRBV7-9 and J usage is TRBJ2-5; possible D gene TRBD1, 7 bases. The CDR3 runs to 12 residues. V lost 2 bases and J lost 11, with 12 bases in between. CDR1 is SEHNR and CDR2 is FQNEAQ in the germline V gene (reference sequence). CDR3 sequence reads: CASSLTGEVQYF. As DNA, the CDR3 is TGTGCCAGCAGCTTAACAGGGGAGGTGCAGTACTTC.

The chain uses TRBV19 and TRBJ1-1; D not resolved. Germline CDR1 reads LNHDA; CDR2 reads SQIVND (reference sequence). The CDR3 has 13 amino acids. V lost 5 bases, J lost 4 bases, and 11 bases lay in between. The CDR3 protein is CASSGRGFTEAFF. CDR3 in DNA: TGTGCCAGTAGTGGAAGAGGGTTCACTGAAGCTTTCTTT. The variable domain in full, with the rest retrieved from reference TRBV19 and TRBJ1-1, is DGGITQSPKYLFRKEGQNVTLSCEQNLNHDAMYWYRQDPGQGLRLIYYSQIVNDFQKGDIAEGYSVSREKKESFPLTVTSAQKNPTAFYLCASSGRGFTEAFFGQGTRLTVV.

The chain is built from TRBV2 and TRBJ2-6; tentatively, D is TRBD1 (5 bases). Trimming pared 11 bases from V and 0 bases from J, leaving 20 bases between. CDR1 and CDR2 (germline): SNHLY, FYNNEI. The CDR3 is 17 residues long. In DNA form, the CDR3 reads TGTGCCGGCCGACAGACGTTTTGGAGCTCTGGGGCCAACGTCCTGACTTTC. Protein product: CAGRQTFWSSGANVLTF.

This chain links TRBV12-5 with TRBJ2-5, with 9 bases fitting TRBD2. V lost 5 bases, J lost 4 bases, and 8 bases stayed unmatched. This CDR3 region has 15 residues. Germline-derived CDR1 and CDR2 are LGHNT and FRNRAP. The CDR3 DNA sequence: TGTGCTAGTGGTCCCCCTGGAGCGGGGGGAGAGACCCAGTACTTC. Its translation is CASGPPGAGGETQYF.

The V call is TRBV5-4, the J call TRBJ1-2, with D possibly being TRBD1 (5 bases). This CDR3 comprises 14 residues. Deletions cut 4 bases from V and 0 bases from J, with 10 bases between. Germline assignment: CDR1 SGHNT and CDR2 YYREEE (reference sequence). The CDR3 reads CASSRQTSNYGYTF. CDR3 bases: TGTGCCAGCAGCAGACAGACCTCTAACTATGGCTACACCTTC.

The chain recombines TRBV5-6 with TRBJ1-5; tentative D call: TRBD1 (5 bases). The CDR3 has 16 residues. V lost 0 bases and J 0 bases, leaving 10 bases between the germline ends. Germline V gene data show CDR1 as SGHDT and CDR2 as YYEEEE. The CDR3 DNA is TGTGCCAGCAGCTTGGGGGAGGGGTATAGCAATCAGCCCCAGCATTTT. Translated: CASSLGEGYSNQPQHF.

The chain joins TRBV7-8 to TRBJ1-2, with no clear D. This CDR3 has 16 residues. Per the germline V gene, CDR1 is SGHVS and CDR2 is FQNEAQ. V lost 1 base and J 0 bases, leaving 12 bases between the germline ends. CDR3 bases: TGTGCCAGCAGCTTAGTCGGAGCGGAGACTAACTATGGCTACACCTTC. This gives the protein CASSLVGAETNYGYTF. The variable domain in full, completed from reference TRBV7-8 and TRBJ1-2, reads GAGVSQSPRYKVAKRGQDVALRCDPISGHVSLFWYQQALGQGPEFLTYFQNEAQLDKSGLPSDRFFAERPEGSVSTLKIQRTQQEDSAVYLCASSLVGAETNYGYTFGSGTRLTVV.

The V call is TRBV5-4, the J call TRBJ1-2, with D possibly matching TRBD1 (6 bases). The germline V gene encodes CDR1 SGHNT and CDR2 YYREEE (reference sequence). The V end lost 1 base, the J end lost 4 bases, and 11 bases lay between the germline ends. The CDR3 length is 14 residues. CDR3 sequence reads: CASSLRDTVYGYTF. The CDR3 region has the DNA TGTGCCAGCAGCTTGCGGGACACGGTCTATGGCTACACCTTC.

The genes are TRBV5-1 and TRBJ1-1, with 7 nucleotides matching TRBD1. Germline values: CDR1 SGHRS, CDR2 YFSETQ. J gave up 4 bases and V 4 bases, and 10 bases lay outside the gene matches. The CDR3 runs 15 residues. CDR3 coding DNA: TGCGCCAGCAGCCAAATGACAGGGCCTACCACTGAAGCTTTCTTT. Translation: CASSQMTGPTTEAFF.

The gene calls are TRBV6-1 and TRBJ2-5; 7 bases are shared with TRBD1. The germline V gene has CDR1 MNHNS and CDR2 SASEGT. V lost 8 bases, J lost 0 bases, and 9 bases stayed unmatched. The CDR3 contains 15 residues. DNA of the CDR3: TGTGCCAGCCGCTTTGAAGGGGGCTACCAAGAGACCCAGTACTTC. This encodes CASRFEGGYQETQYF.

V usage is TRBV18 and J usage is TRBJ2-4; possibly TRBD1 for D (7 bases). With 7 bases removed from V and 1 base from J, the gap between germline ends came to 14 bases. Germline V gene sequence: CDR1 KGHSH, CDR2 LQKENI. This CDR3 is 15 amino acids long. CDR3 in amino acids: CASFDREEAKNIQYF. The CDR3 DNA follows: TGTGCCAGCTTCGACAGGGAGGAGGCCAAAAACATTCAGTACTTC.

The rearrangement joins TRBV7-9 to TRBJ2-5, with unresolved D. The CDR3 sequence is 14 residues long. Looked up from germline, CDR1 is SEHNR and CDR2 is FQNEAQ (reference sequence). V lost 3 bases to trimming and J lost 2 bases, with 10 bases between them. The CDR3 DNA is TGTGCCAGCAGCTTTGGGTTTTGGCAAGAGACCCAGTACTTC. Translation: CASSFGFWQETQYF.

This clone has only one observation. The chain links TRBV7-9 to TRBJ2-7, with D perhaps given as TRBD1 or TRBD2 (5 bases each). Germline CDR1 and CDR2: SEHNR and FQNEAQ (reference sequence). Between the trimmed V and J ends, which lost 5 bases and 2 bases, there was a span of 13 bases. This CDR3 is built from 14 residues. For the CDR3, the DNA is TGTGCCAGCAGCCCGAGGGACGGAGCCTACGAGCAGTACTTC. Its protein is CASSPRDGAYEQYF.

The chain joins TRBV6-5 to TRBJ2-7; TRBD2 is a possible D gene (5 bases). Germline CDR1 reads MNHEY; CDR2 reads SVGAGI. The CDR3 length is 15 residues. With 7 bases removed from V and 0 bases from J, the gap between germline ends came to 16 bases. The CDR3 region is CASNADFSSSYEQYF. The DNA for the CDR3 is TGTGCCAGCAACGCGGACTTTTCGAGCTCCTACGAGCAGTACTTC.

The chain has TRBV23-1 and TRBJ1-1, with TRBD1 matching 8 bases. TRBV23-1 is reported as an ORF; its role is uncertain. CDR3 length: 22 residues. V was clipped by 0 bases and J by 4 bases; unmatched bases: 25. The chain's CDR3 is CASSQSKAGGASGASCPTEAFF. As DNA, the CDR3 is TGCGCCAGCAGTCAATCGAAGGCAGGGGGCGCGTCGGGAGCGTCTTGTCCCACTGAAGCTTTCTTT.

This chain connects TRBV27 to TRBJ2-6, with 9 bases lining up with TRBD1. V was pared by 2 bases and J by 8 bases, with 13 bases of the junction left unmatched. CDR3 size: 18 residues. Germline V gene lookup returns CDR1 MNHEY and CDR2 SMNVEV (reference sequence). CDR3 protein: CASSLGRDRAAFTNVLTF. The DNA of the CDR3 is TGTGCCAGCAGTTTAGGCCGGGACAGGGCGGCTTTTACCAACGTCCTGACTTTC. The variable domain in full, completed from reference TRBV27 and TRBJ2-6, reads EAQVTQNPRYLITVTGKKLTVTCSQNMNHEYMSWYRQDPGLGLRQIYYSMNVEVTDKGDVPEGYKVSRKEKRNFPLILESPSPNQTSLYFCASSLGRDRAAFTNVLTFGAGSRLTVL.